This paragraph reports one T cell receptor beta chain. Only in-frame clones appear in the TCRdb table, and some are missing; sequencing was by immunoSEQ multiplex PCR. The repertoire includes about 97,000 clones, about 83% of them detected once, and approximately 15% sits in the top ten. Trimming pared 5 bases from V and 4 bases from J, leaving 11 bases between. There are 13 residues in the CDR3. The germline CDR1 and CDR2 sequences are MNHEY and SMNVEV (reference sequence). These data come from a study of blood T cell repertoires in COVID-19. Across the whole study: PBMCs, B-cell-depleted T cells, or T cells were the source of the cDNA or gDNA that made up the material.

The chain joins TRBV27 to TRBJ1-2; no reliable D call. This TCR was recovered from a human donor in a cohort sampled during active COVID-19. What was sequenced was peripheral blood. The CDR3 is CASSPRHLYGYTF. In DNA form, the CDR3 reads TGTGCCAGCAGTCCTCGACACCTCTATGGCTACACCTTC.